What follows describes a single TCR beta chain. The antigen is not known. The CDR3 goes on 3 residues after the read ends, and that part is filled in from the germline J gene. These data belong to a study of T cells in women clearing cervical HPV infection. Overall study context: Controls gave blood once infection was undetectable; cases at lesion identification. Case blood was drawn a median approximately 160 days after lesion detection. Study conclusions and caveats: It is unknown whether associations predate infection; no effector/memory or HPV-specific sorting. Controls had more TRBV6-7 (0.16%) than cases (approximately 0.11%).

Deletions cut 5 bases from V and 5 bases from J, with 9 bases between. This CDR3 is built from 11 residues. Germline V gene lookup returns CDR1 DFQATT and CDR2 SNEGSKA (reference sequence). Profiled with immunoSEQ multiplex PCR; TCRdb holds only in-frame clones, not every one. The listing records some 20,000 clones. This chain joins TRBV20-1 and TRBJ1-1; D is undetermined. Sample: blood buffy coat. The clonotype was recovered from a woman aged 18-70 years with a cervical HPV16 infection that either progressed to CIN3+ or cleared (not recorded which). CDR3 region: CSASPRTEAFF. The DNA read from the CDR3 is TGCAGTGCTTCCCCCAGGACTGAA.